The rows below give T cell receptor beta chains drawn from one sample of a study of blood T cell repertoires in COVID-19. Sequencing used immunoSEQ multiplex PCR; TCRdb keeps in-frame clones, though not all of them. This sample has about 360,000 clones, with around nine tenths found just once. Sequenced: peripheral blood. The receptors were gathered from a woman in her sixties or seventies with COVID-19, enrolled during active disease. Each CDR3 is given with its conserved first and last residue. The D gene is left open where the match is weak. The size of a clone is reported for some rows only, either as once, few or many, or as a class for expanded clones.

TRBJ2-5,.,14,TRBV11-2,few,CASSLGQYQETQYF,TGTGCCAGCAGCTTAGGACAGTACCAAGAGACCCAGTACTTC
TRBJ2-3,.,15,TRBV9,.,CASSVAARDPDTQYF,TGTGCCAGCAGCGTAGCGGCCAGGGATCCAGATACGCAGTATTTT
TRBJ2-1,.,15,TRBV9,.,CASSVGGGVASEQFF,TGTGCCAGCAGCGTAGGAGGGGGGGTGGCTAGTGAGCAGTTCTTC
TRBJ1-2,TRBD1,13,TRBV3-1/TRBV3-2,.,CASSQRDSYGYTF,TGTGCCAGCAGCCAACGGGACAGCTATGGCTACACCTTC
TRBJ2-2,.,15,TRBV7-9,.,CASSLWGRDTGELFF,TGTGCCAGCAGCTTATGGGGCAGGGACACCGGGGAGCTGTTTTTT
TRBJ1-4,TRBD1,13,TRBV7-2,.,CASSFDRGQKLFF,TGTGCCAGCAGCTTTGACAGGGGGCAAAAACTGTTTTTT
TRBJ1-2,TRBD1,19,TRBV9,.,CASSVARGDRVDSNYGYTF,TGTGCCAGCAGCGTAGCTAGGGGGGACAGGGTCGATTCTAACTATGGCTACACCTTC
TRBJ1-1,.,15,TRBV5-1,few,CASSLLGVGDTEAFF,TGCGCCAGCAGCTTGTTAGGAGTAGGGGACACTGAAGCTTTCTTT
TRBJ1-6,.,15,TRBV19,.,CASRGLLGRNSPLHF,TGTGCCAGTAGGGGACTCCTTGGGCGTAATTCACCCCTCCACTTT
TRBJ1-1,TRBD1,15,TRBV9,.,CASSIRDRGFTEAFF,TGTGCCAGCAGCATCCGGGACAGGGGCTTCACTGAAGCTTTCTTT
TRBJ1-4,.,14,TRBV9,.,CASSVTGGNEKLFF,TGTGCCAGCAGCGTCACCGGGGGTAATGAAAAACTGTTTTTT
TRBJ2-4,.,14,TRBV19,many,CASSIDRYKNIQYF,TGTGCCAGTAGTATTGACAGATACAAAAACATTCAGTACTTC
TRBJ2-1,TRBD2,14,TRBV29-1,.,CSVTFGLAFVEQFF,TGCAGCGTCACCTTCGGACTAGCGTTCGTGGAGCAGTTCTTC
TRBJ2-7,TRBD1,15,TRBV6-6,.,CASRTRRGRSYEQYF,TGTGCCAGCAGAACCCGCAGGGGGCGTTCCTACGAGCAGTACTTC
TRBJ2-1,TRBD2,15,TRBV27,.,CASSPPGTSGHEQFF,TGTGCCAGCAGTCCCCCCGGGACTAGCGGCCACGAGCAGTTCTTC
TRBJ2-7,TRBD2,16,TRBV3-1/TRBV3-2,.,CASSQGTSGVIWEQYF,TGTGCCAGCAGCCAGGGGACTAGCGGGGTAATTTGGGAGCAGTACTTC
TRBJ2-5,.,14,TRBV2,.,CASNSGVGGETQYF,TGTGCCAGCAATTCGGGGGTCGGAGGGGAGACCCAGTACTTC
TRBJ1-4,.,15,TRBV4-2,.,CASSQPGDNNEKLFF,TGTGCCAGCAGCCAACCGGGAGACAATAATGAAAAACTGTTTTTT
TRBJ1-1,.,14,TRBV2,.,CASRWTASGTEAFF,TGTGCCAGCAGATGGACAGCTAGTGGGACTGAAGCTTTCTTT
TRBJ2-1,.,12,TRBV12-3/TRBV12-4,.,CATIGGLYEQFF,TGTGCCACCATCGGGGGACTGTATGAGCAGTTCTTC
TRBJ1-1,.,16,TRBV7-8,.,CASSSPSGLSWTEAFF,TGTGCCAGCAGCTCCCCCTCCGGACTGTCATGGACTGAAGCTTTCTTT
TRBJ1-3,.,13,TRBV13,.,CASHGGPGNTIYF,TGTGCCAGCCACGGGGGGCCAGGAAACACCATATATTTT
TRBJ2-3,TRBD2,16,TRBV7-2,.,CASSFGLAGGADTQYF,TGTGCCAGCAGCTTCGGACTAGCGGGGGGTGCAGATACGCAGTATTTT
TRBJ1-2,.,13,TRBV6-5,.,CASSSSGGYGYTF,TGTGCCAGCAGTTCATCGGGAGGCTATGGCTACACCTTC
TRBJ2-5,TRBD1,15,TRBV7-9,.,CATPAGGQAGKTQYF,TGTGCCACTCCTGCGGGCGGACAGGCTGGGAAGACCCAGTACTTC
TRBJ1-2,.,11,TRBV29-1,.,CSVPEAHGYTF,TGCAGCGTTCCGGAGGCGCATGGCTACACCTTC
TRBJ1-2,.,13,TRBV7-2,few,CASSLVVGGGYTF,TGTGCCAGCAGCTTAGTAGTAGGGGGTGGCTACACCTTC
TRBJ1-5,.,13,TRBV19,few,CASSVDRNQPQHF,TGTGCCAGTAGTGTAGACAGGAATCAGCCCCAGCATTTT
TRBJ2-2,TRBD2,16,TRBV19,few,CASSIQRGGVTGELFF,TGTGCCAGTAGTATCCAGCGGGGGGGCGTCACCGGGGAGCTGTTTTTT
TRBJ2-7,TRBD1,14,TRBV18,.,CASSPTGFSYEQYF,TGTGCCAGCTCACCGACAGGGTTTTCCTACGAGCAGTACTTC
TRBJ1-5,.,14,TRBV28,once,CASRLWPINQPQHF,TGTGCCAGCCGACTTTGGCCGATCAATCAGCCCCAGCATTTT
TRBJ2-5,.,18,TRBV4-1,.,CASSQAVGGPIIQETQYF,TGCGCCAGCAGCCAAGCCGTGGGGGGACCTATAATACAAGAGACCCAGTACTTC
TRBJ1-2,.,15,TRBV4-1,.,CASSQGLRGNYGYTF,TGCGCCAGCAGCCAAGGACTCCGCGGCAACTATGGCTACACCTTC
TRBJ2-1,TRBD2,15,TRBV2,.,CASTFLAGGGNEQFF,TGTGCCAGCACTTTCTTAGCGGGGGGTGGCAATGAGCAGTTCTTC
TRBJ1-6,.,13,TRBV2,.,CASSVRVESPLHF,TGTGCCAGCAGTGTCAGGGTTGAATCACCCCTCCACTTT
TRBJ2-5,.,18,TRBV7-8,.,CASIAWPSGAVRGETQYF,TGTGCCAGTATCGCATGGCCGAGCGGGGCCGTCAGGGGTGAGACCCAGTACTTC
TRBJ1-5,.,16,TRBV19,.,CASSSSAGERNQPQHF,TGTGCCAGTAGTTCATCCGCAGGGGAGAGGAATCAGCCCCAGCATTTT
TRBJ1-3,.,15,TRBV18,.,CASSPPDRTGNTIYF,TGTGCCAGCTCACCACCGGACAGAACTGGAAACACCATATATTTT
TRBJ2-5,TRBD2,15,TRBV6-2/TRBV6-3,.,CASSRLAGGSETQYF,TGTGCCAGCAGCCGACTAGCGGGGGGGTCAGAGACCCAGTACTTC
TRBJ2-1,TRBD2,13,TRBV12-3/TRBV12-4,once,CASSSGRGGEQFF,TGTGCCAGCAGCTCTGGGAGGGGCGGGGAGCAGTTCTTC
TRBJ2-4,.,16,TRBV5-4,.,CASSLAPGVAKNIQYF,TGTGCCAGCAGCTTGGCCCCGGGGGTAGCCAAAAACATTCAGTACTTC
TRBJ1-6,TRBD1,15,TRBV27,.,CASSPRTGRDSPLHF,TGTGCCAGCAGTCCCCGGACAGGGCGGGATTCACCCCTCCACTTT
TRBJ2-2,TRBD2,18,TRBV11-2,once,CASIQGGMGLAGGGELFF,TGTGCCAGCATCCAAGGAGGGATGGGACTAGCGGGTGGCGGGGAGCTGTTTTTT
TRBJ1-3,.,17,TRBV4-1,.,CASSRRGVQSSGNTIYF,TGCGCCAGCAGCCGAAGGGGCGTCCAGAGCTCTGGAAACACCATATATTTT
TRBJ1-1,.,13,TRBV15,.,CATKTDMNTEAFF,TGTGCCACCAAGACAGACATGAACACTGAAGCTTTCTTT
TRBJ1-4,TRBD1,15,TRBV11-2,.,CASSGGQGFGEKLFF,TGTGCCAGCAGCGGGGGACAGGGTTTTGGTGAAAAACTGTTTTTT
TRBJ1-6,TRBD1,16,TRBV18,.,CASSPPGQGVSRPLHF,TGTGCCAGCTCACCACCGGGACAGGGGGTTTCTAGGCCCCTCCACTTT
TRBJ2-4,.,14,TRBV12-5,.,CASGLGTRWNIQYF,TGTGCTAGTGGTTTGGGGACTCGATGGAACATTCAGTACTTC
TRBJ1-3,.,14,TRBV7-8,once,CASSSLSSGNTIYF,TGTGCCAGCAGCTCCCTTAGCTCTGGAAACACCATATATTTT
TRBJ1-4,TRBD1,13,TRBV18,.,CASQQGAYEKLFF,TGTGCCAGTCAGCAGGGGGCATATGAAAAACTGTTTTTT
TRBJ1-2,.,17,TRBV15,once,CATSRDTGTGLGYGYTF,TGTGCCACCAGCAGAGATACCGGGACTGGACTGGGCTATGGCTACACCTTC
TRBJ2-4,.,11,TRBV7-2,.,CASSSEWIQYF,TGTGCCAGCAGCTCCGAGTGGATTCAGTACTTC
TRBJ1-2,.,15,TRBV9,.,CASSGFQGPNYGYTF,TGTGCCAGCAGCGGGTTTCAGGGGCCTAACTATGGCTACACCTTC
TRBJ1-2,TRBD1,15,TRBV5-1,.,CASSLGGQGENGYTF,TGCGCCAGCAGCTTGGGGGGACAGGGCGAGAATGGCTACACCTTC
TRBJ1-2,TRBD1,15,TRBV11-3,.,CASSPGQGGMYGYTF,TGTGCCAGCAGCCCCGGACAGGGGGGGATGTATGGCTACACCTTC
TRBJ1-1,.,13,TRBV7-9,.,CASSLGTGNIAFF,TGTGCCAGCAGCTTAGGAACAGGGAATATCGCTTTCTTT
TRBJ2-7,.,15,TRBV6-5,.,CASSPRWGRTYEQYF,TGTGCCAGCAGTCCAAGGTGGGGGCGAACCTACGAGCAGTACTTC
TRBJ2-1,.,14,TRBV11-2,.,CASSLEPSGNEQFF,TGTGCCAGCAGCTTAGAACCCTCGGGCAATGAGCAGTTCTTC
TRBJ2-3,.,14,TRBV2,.,CASSQAGSTDTQYF,TGTGCCAGCAGCCAGGCGGGGAGCACAGATACGCAGTATTTT
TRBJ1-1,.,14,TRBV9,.,CASSVGGPNTEAFF,TGTGCCAGCAGCGTAGGGGGCCCGAACACTGAAGCTTTCTTT